Below are 6 T cell receptor beta chains sequenced from a single sample in a study of cytomegalovirus exposure and HLA in healthy donors. Amplification used 60 Vbeta primers and 13 Jbeta primers. Clones were read by immunoSEQ multiplex PCR, and TCRdb kept only the in-frame ones, dropping some. The table records 90,000 to 120,000 clones, approximately 80% of them present only once. Sequenced material: PBMCs. The receptors shown here come from a male donor in good health and CMV-seronegative.

V is TRBV7-6 and J is TRBJ2-7; D possibly corresponds to TRBD2 (6 bases). Germline V lookup: CDR1 SGHVS, CDR2 FNYEAQ. Trimming removed 5 bases at V and 2 bases at J, with 13 bases between. This CDR3 is 14 amino acids long. CDR3 nucleotide sequence: TGTGCCAGCAGCGTAGGGGTAGCGGCCTACGAGCAGTACTTC. This codes for CASSVGVAAYEQYF.

This rearrangement joins TRBV18 to TRBJ2-7; TRBD1 aligns across 7 bases. The CDR3 runs to 13 residues. Germline loops: CDR1 KGHSH, CDR2 LQKENI. Trimming cost V 3 bases and J 5 bases; bases outside gene matches: 4. CDR3 nucleotides: TGTGCCAGCTCACCTCCAGGGGGAGACGAGCAGTACTTC. Protein: CASSPPGGDEQYF.

The gene calls are TRBV9 and TRBJ2-1, with a tentative D call TRBD2 (6 bases). Germline V gene lookup returns CDR1 SGDLS and CDR2 YYNGEE. V lost 4 bases and J 5 bases, leaving 16 bases between the germline ends. The CDR3 consists of 15 residues. The CDR3 DNA follows: TGTGCCAGCAGCCCTACATGGAGGAGGGACAATGAGCAGTTCTTC. Its translation: CASSPTWRRDNEQFF.

The genes are TRBV19 and TRBJ1-5; D not resolved. The CDR3 length is 15 residues. The germline V gene has CDR1 LNHDA and CDR2 SQIVND (reference sequence). V was pared by 6 bases and J by 2 bases, with 14 bases between. The CDR3 nucleotides read TGTGCCAGTAGGTCTGAGGCTAGAGGCAATCAGCCCCAGCATTTT. Protein: CASRSEARGNQPQHF.

A single count supports this clone. V usage is TRBV2 and J usage is TRBJ2-4, with 8 bases that match TRBD1. V was pared by 8 bases and J by 1 base, with 4 bases of the junction left unmatched. Germline CDR1 and CDR2: SNHLY and FYNNEI. CDR3 length: 14 amino acids. CDR3: CASGQGRAKNIQYF. CDR3 DNA: TGTGCCAGCGGACAGGGACGGGCCAAAAACATTCAGTACTTC.

Only a few counts were recorded for this clone. The V gene is TRBV6-5, the J gene TRBJ1-1; 9 nucleotides match TRBD1. This CDR3 contains 16 residues. CDR1 is MNHEY, CDR2 SVGAGI, per germline. The V segment lost 0 bases and the J segment 4 bases; nucleotides outside the gene matches: 6. The CDR3 nucleotides read TGTGCCAGCAGTTACTCGGGACAGGGATTGGGCACTGAAGCTTTCTTT. It encodes CASSYSGQGLGTEAFF.